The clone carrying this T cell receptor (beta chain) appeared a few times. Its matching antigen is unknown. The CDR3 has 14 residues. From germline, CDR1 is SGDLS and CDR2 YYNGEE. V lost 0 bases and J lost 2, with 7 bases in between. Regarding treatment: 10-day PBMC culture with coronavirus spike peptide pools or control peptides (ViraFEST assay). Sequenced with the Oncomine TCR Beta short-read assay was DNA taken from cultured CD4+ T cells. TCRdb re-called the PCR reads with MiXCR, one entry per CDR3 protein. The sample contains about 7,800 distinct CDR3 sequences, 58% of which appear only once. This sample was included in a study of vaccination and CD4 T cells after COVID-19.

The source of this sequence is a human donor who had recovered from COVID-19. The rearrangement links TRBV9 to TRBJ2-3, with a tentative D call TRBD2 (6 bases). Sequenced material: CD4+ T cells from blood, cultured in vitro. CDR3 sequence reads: CASSVGGDTDTQYF. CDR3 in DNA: TGTGCCAGCAGCGTAGGCGGGGACACAGATACGCAGTATTTT.